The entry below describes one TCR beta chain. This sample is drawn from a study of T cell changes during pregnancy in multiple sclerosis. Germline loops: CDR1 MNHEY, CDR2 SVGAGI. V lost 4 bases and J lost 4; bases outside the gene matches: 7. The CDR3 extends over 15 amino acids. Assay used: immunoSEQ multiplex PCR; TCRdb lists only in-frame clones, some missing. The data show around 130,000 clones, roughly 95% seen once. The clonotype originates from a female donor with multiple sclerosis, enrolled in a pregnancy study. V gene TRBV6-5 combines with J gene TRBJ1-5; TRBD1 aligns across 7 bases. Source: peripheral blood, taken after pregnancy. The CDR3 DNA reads TGTGCCAGCAGTTCCAGGACAGGAGCAAATCAGCCCCAGCATTTT. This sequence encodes CASSSRTGANQPQHF.